This T cell receptor beta chain comes out of a study of T cell changes during pregnancy in multiple sclerosis. Assay used: immunoSEQ multiplex PCR; TCRdb lists only in-frame clones, some missing. The sample has about 100,000 clones; about nine tenths are singletons. There are 15 residues in the CDR3. V was trimmed by 5 bases and J by 1 base, leaving 14 bases between them. CDR1 and CDR2 (germline): MNHNS, SASEGT. The clonotype was recovered from a female donor with multiple sclerosis, enrolled in a pregnancy study. The V call is TRBV6-1, the J call TRBJ1-2; D may be TRBD1 (6 bases). The input for sequencing was peripheral blood, taken after pregnancy. This CDR3 is CASSTQDRLNYGYTF. The CDR3 bases are TGTGCCAGCAGTACCCAGGACAGACTTAACTATGGCTACACCTTC.